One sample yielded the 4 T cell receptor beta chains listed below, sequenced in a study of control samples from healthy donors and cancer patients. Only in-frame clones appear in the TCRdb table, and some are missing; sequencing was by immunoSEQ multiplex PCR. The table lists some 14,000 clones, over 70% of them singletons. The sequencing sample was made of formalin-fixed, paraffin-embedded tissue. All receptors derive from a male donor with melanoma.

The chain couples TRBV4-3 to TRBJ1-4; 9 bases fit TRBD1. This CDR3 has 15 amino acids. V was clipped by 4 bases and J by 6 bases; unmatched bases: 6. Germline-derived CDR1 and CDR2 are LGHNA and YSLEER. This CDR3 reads CASSRNGDRDEKLFF. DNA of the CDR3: TGCGCCAGCAGCCGTAATGGGGACAGGGATGAAAAACTGTTTTTT.

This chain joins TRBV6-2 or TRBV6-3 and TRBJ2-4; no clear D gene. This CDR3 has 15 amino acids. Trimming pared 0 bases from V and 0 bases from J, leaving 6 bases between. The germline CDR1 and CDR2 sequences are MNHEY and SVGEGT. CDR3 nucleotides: TGTGCCAGCAGTTACTCCTCGGTAGCCAAAAACATTCAGTACTTC. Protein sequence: CASSYSSVAKNIQYF.

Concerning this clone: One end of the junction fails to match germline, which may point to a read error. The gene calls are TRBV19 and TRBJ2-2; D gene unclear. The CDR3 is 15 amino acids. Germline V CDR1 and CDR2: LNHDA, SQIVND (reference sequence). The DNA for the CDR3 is TGTGCCAGTAGTCTAGAATTACTTAGCACCGGGGAGCTGTTTTTT. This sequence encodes CASSLELLSTGELFF. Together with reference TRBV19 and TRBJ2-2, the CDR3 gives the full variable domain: DGGITQSPKYLFRKEGQNVTLSCEQNLNHDAMYWYRQDPGQGLRLIYYSQIVNDFQKGDIAEGYSVSREKKESFPLTVTSAQKNPTAFYLCASSLELLSTGELFFGEGSRLTVL.

This CDR3 reads CASSMDRGTEAFF. CDR3 in DNA: TGTGCCAGCAGTATGGACAGGGGCACTGAAGCTTTCTTT. This chain joins TRBV27 and TRBJ1-1, with 9 bases identical to TRBD1. Germline lookup yields CDR1 MNHEY and CDR2 SMNVEV (reference sequence). CDR3 length equals 13 residues. Unmatched junction bases numbered 2, after V lost 5 bases and J lost 4 bases.